The 5 T cell receptor beta chains below come from one sample, sequenced in a study of identical twins. TCRdb reprocessed the 5' RACE reads with MiXCR, giving one entry per CDR3 protein. The repertoire consists of around 250,000 distinct CDR3 sequences, with roughly 12% occurring once and the leading ten covering under 4.5%. The data were also submitted as part of a second study, on yellow fever vaccine responses in identical twins.

Sequences were obtained from memory (CD45RO+) T cells sorted from blood. These receptors originate from a woman between 18 and 29 years old in good health.

V is TRBV4-2 and J is TRBJ2-1; 14 positions match TRBD2. J lost 0 bases, V lost 1 base, and 2 bases had no gene match. This CDR3 region has 18 residues. The germline V gene encodes CDR1 LGHNA and CDR2 YNFKEQ. CDR3 residues: CASSQVGTSGGSYNEQFF. CDR3 nucleotides: TGTGCCAGCAGCCAAGTCGGGACTAGCGGGGGCTCCTACAATGAGCAGTTCTTC.

This clonotype occurred a few times. The chain employs TRBV12-3 or TRBV12-4 and TRBJ2-2; D gene unclear. This CDR3 has 14 residues. Trimming took 1 base from V and 7 from J, leaving 10 bases between them. Written as DNA, the CDR3 is TGTGCCAGCAGTTTAGGAGTTTATGGCGGGGAGCTGTTTTTT. As protein: CASSLGVYGGELFF.

Ten or more counts support this clonotype. The CDR3 region has the DNA TGCAGCGTCCCCGGGACACCTGAGCAGTTCTTC. Translated: CSVPGTPEQFF. The chain combines TRBV29-1 with TRBJ2-1; D possibly corresponds to TRBD1 (6 bases). The V end was cut by 6 bases, the J end by 9 bases, with 12 bases between. This CDR3 has 11 residues. CDR1 SQVTM and CDR2 ANQGSEA come from the germline V gene.

The V gene is TRBV5-1, the J gene TRBJ2-2; D might be TRBD2 (5 bases). Germline V gene lookup returns CDR1 SGHRS and CDR2 YFSETQ. V shed 0 bases and J shed 4 bases, with 10 bases lying between them. The CDR3 is made up of 15 amino acids. As DNA, the CDR3 is TGCGCCAGCAGCTTGGCGGGAAGCGGCACCGGGGAGCTGTTTTTT. This encodes CASSLAGSGTGELFF. The full variable domain, rest sourced from reference TRBV5-1 and TRBJ2-2, is KAGVTQTPRYLIKTRGQQVTLSCSPISGHRSVSWYQQTPGQGLQFLFEYFSETQRNKGNFPGRFSGRQFSNSRSEMNVSTLELGDSALYLCASSLAGSGTGELFFGEGSRLTVL.

This clonotype was counted a few times. The chain joins TRBV10-3 to TRBJ2-7; D ambiguous. V dropped 0 bases and J dropped 7 bases, with 7 bases sitting between them. The CDR3 runs to 12 residues. CDR1 ENHRY and CDR2 SYGVKD come from the germline V gene. DNA of the CDR3: TGTGCCATCAGTGAGTCGGTTCGGGAGCAGTACTTC. Protein product: CAISESVREQYF.